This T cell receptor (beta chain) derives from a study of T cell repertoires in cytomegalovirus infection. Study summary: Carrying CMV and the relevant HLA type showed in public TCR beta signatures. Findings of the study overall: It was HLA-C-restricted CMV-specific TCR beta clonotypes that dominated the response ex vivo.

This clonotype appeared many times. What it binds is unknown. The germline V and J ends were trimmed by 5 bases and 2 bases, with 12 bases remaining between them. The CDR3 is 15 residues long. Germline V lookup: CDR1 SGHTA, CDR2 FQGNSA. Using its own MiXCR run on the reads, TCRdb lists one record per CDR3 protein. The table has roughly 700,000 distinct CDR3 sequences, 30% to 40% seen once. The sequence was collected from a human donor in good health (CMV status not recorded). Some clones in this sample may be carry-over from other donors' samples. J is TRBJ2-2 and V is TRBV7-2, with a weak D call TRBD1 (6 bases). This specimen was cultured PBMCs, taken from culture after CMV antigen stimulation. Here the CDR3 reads CASSMTGLNTGELFF. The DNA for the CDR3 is TGTGCCAGCAGCATGACAGGACTCAACACCGGGGAGCTGTTTTTT.